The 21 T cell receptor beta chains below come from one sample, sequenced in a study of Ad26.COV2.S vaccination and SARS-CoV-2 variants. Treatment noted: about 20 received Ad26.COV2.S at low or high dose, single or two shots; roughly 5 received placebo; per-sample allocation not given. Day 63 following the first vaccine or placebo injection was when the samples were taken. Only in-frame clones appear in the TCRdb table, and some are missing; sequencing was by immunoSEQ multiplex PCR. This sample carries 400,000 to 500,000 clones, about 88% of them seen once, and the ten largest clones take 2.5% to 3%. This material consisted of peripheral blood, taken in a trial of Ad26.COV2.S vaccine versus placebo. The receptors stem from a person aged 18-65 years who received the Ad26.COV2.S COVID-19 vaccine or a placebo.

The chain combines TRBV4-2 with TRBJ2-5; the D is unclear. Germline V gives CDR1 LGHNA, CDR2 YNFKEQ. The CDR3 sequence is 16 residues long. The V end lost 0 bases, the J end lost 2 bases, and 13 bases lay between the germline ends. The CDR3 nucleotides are TGTGCCAGCAGCCAAGATCTAGTTGGGCCACAAGAGACCCAGTACTTC. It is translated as CASSQDLVGPQETQYF.

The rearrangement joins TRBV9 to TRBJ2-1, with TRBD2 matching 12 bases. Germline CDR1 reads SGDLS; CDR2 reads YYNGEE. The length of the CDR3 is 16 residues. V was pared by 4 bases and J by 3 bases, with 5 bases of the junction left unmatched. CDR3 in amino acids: CASSIRLAGDYNEQFF. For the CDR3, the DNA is TGTGCCAGCAGCATCCGACTAGCGGGAGACTACAATGAGCAGTTCTTC.

The CDR3 spells CASRLSSSGAQDTQYF. As DNA, the CDR3 is TGCGCCAGCAGGCTCTCTTCTTCGGGGGCCCAAGATACGCAGTATTTT. This rearrangement joins TRBV5-1 to TRBJ2-3; D could derive from TRBD1 or TRBD2 (6 bases each). This CDR3 is built from 16 residues. Germline CDR1 and CDR2: SGHRS and YFSETQ. The germline V and J ends were trimmed by 5 bases and 5 bases, with 21 bases remaining between them. Complete variable domain (other parts from reference TRBV5-1 and TRBJ2-3): KAGVTQTPRYLIKTRGQQVTLSCSPISGHRSVSWYQQTPGQGLQFLFEYFSETQRNKGNFPGRFSGRQFSNSRSEMNVSTLELGDSALYLCASRLSSSGAQDTQYFGPGTRLTVL.

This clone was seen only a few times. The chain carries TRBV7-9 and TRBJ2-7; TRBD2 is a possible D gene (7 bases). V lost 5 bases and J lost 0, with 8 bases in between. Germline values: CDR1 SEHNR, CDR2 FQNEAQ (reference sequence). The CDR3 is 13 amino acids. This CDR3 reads CASSRGASYEQYV. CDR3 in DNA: TGTGCCAGCAGCCGGGGGGCCTCCTACGAGCAGTACGTC.

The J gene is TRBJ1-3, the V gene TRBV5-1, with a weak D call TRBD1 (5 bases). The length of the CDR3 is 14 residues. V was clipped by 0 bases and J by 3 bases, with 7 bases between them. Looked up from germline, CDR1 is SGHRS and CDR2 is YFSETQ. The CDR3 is CASSLVGGGNTIYF. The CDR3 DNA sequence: TGCGCCAGCAGCTTGGTCGGGGGTGGAAACACCATATATTTT. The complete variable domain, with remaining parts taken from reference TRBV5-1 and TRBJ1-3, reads KAGVTQTPRYLIKTRGQQVTLSCSPISGHRSVSWYQQTPGQGLQFLFEYFSETQRNKGNFPGRFSGRQFSNSRSEMNVSTLELGDSALYLCASSLVGGGNTIYFGEGSWLTVV.

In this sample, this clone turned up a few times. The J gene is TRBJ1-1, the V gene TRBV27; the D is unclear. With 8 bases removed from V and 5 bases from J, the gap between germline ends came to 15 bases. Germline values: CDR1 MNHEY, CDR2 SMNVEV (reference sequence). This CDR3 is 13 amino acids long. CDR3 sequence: CASSRGSRTEAFF. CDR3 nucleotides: TGTGCCAGCTCGCGGGGATCAAGGACTGAAGCTTTCTTT.

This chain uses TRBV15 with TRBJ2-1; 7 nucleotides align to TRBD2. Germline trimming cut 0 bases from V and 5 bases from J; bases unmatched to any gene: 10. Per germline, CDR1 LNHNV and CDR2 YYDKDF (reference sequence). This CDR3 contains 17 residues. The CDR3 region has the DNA TGTGCCACCAGCAGAGATGGGGTAATAGCGGGCGACAATGAGCAGTTCTTC. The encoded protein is CATSRDGVIAGDNEQFF.

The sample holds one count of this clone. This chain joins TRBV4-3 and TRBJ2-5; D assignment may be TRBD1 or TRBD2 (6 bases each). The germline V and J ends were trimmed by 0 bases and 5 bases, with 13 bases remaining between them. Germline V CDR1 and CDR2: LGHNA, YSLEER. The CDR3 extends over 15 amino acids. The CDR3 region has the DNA TGCGCCAGCAGCCAAGAGGGAGGAGGGGGGGAGACCCAGTACTTC. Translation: CASSQEGGGGETQYF.

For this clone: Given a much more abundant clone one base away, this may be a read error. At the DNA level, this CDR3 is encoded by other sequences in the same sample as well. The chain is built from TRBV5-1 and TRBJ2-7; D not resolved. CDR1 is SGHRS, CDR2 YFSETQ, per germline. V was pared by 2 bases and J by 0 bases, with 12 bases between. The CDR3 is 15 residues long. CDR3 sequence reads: CASSFNVFSSYEQYF. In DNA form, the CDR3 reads TGCGCCAGCAGCTTTAATGTTTTTAGCTCCTACGAGCAGTACTTC.

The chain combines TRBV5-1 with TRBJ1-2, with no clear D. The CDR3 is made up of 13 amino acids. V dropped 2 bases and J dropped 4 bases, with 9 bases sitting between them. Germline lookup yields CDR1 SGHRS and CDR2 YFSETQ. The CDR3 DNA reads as TGCGCCAGCAGCTTTGGGCGGAGCTATGGCTACACCTTC. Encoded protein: CASSFGRSYGYTF.

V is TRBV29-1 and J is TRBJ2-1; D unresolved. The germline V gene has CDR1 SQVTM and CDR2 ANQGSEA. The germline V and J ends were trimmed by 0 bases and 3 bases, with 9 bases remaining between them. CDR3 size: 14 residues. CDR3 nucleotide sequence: TGCAGCGTTGAAGATCAACAGAACTACAATGAGCAGTTCTTC. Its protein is CSVEDQQNYNEQFF.

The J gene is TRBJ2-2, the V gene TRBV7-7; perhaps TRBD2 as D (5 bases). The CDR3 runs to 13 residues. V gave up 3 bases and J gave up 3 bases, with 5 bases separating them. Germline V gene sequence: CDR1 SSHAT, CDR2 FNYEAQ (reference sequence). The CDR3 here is CASSFSDTGELFF. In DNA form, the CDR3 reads TGTGCCAGCAGCTTTAGCGACACCGGGGAGCTGTTTTTT.

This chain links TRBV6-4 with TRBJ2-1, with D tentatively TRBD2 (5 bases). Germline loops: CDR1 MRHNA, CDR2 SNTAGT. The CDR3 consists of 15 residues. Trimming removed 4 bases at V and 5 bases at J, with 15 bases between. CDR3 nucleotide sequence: TGTGCCAGCAGTGCGAGAGCGGATCCCCACAATGAGCAGTTCTTC. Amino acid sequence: CASSARADPHNEQFF.

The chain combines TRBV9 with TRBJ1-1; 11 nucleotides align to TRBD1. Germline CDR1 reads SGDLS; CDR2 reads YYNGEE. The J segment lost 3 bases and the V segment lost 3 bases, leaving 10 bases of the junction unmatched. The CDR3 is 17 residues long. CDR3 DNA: TGTGCCAGCAGCGCCGGGACAGGGGGTACAAAGGACACTGAAGCTTTCTTT. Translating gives CASSAGTGGTKDTEAFF.

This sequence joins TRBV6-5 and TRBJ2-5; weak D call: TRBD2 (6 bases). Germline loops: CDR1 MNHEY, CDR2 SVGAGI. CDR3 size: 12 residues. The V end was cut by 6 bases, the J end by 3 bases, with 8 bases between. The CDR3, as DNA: TGTGCCAGCAGCGGCGGGGAAGAGACCCAGTACTTC. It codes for CASSGGEETQYF.

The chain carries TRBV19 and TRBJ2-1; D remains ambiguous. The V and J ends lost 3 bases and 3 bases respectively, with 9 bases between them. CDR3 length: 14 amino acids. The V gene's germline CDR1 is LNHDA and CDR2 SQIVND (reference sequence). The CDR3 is CASSIDGFYNEQFF. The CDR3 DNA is TGTGCCAGTAGTATCGACGGCTTCTACAATGAGCAGTTCTTC.

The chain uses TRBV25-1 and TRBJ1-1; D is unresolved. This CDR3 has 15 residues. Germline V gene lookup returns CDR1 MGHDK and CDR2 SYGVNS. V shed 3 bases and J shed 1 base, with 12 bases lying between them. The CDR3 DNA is TGTGCCAGCAGTGACATTATATCAGCGAACACTGAAGCTTTCTTT. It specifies CASSDIISANTEAFF.

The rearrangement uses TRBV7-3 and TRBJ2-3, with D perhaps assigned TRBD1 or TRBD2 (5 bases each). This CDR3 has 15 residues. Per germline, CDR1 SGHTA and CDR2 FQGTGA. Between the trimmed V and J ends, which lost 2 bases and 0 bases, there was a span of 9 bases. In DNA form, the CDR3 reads TGTGCCAGCAGCTTACTCGGGGCTAGCACAGATACGCAGTATTTT. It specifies CASSLLGASTDTQYF. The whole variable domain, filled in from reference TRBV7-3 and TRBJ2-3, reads GAGVSQTPSNKVTEKGKYVELRCDPISGHTALYWYRQSLGQGPEFLIYFQGTGAADDSGLPNDRFFAVRPEGSVSTLKIQRTERGDSAVYLCASSLLGASTDTQYFGPGTRLTVL.

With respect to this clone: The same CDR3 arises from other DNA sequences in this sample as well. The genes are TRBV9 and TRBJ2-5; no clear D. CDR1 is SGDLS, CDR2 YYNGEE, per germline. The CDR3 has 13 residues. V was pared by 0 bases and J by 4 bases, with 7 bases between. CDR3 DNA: TGTGCCAGCAGCGTAGGGGCACGAGAGACCCAGTACTTC. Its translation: CASSVGARETQYF.

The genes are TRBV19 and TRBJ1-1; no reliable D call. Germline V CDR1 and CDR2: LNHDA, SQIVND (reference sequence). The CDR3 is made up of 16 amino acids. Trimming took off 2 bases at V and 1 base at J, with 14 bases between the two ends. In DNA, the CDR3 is TGTGCCAGTAGTATATTGATCGGACGGCGGAACACTGAAGCTTTCTTT. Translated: CASSILIGRRNTEAFF.

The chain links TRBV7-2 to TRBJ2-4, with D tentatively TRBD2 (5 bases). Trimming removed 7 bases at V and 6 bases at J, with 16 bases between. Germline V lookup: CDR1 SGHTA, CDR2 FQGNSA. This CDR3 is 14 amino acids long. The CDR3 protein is CASTSRGRGNIQYF. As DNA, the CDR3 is TGTGCCAGCACCTCCCGCGGACGGGGAAACATTCAGTACTTC.